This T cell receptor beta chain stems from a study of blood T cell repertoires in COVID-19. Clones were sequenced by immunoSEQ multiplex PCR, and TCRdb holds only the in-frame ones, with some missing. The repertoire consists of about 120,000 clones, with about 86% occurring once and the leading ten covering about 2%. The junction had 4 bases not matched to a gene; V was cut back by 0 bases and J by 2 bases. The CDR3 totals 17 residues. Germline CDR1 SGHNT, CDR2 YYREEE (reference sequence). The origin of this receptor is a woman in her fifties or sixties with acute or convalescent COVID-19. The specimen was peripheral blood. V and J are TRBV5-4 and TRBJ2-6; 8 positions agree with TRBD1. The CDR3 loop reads CASSLGAGGAGANVLTF. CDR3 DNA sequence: TGTGCCAGCAGCTTGGGGGCAGGGGGCGCTGGGGCCAACGTCCTGACTTTC. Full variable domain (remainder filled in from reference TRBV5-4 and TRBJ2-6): ETGVTQSPTHLIKTRGQQVTLRCSSQSGHNTVSWYQQALGQGPQFIFQYYREEENGRGNFPPRFSGLQFPNYSSELNVNALELDDSALYLCASSLGAGGAGANVLTFGAGSRLTVL.